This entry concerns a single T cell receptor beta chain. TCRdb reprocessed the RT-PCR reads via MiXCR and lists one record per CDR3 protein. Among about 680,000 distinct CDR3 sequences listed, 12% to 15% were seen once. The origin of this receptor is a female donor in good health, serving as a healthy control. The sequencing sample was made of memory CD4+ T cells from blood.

Here the CDR3 reads CASSLRGQGAGNTIYF. CDR3 nucleotides: TGCGCCAGCAGCTTGAGAGGACAGGGAGCCGGAAACACCATATATTTT. The gene calls are TRBV5-1 and TRBJ1-3; 8 positions match TRBD1. Germline loops: CDR1 SGHRS, CDR2 YFSETQ. The CDR3 has 16 amino acids. The junction had 7 bases not matched to a gene; V was cut back by 1 base and J by 4 bases. The full variable domain, in which reference TRBV5-1 and TRBJ1-3 provide the parts outside the CDR3, is KAGVTQTPRYLIKTRGQQVTLSCSPISGHRSVSWYQQTPGQGLQFLFEYFSETQRNKGNFPGRFSGRQFSNSRSEMNVSTLELGDSALYLCASSLRGQGAGNTIYFGEGSWLTVV.